This T cell receptor beta chain was sequenced in a study of T-cell reconstitution after alpha-beta-depleted transplantation in children. The study, taken as a whole, reports: At one year after transplant, newly produced T cells mostly accounted for T-cell counts and diversity. For some patients, TCRbeta diversity was high at day 60 because of recipient T cells and thymic progenitors that survived.

Turning to this clonotype: Its target is unknown.

TCRbeta library construction was performed incorporating unique molecular identifiers. TCRdb reanalysed the PCR reads using MiXCR and keeps one entry per CDR3 protein. The sample contains fewer than 350,000 distinct CDR3 sequences, roughly 8.2% of which appear only once. The receptor's source is a female patient aged 2-9 years who had a stem cell transplant for Fanconi anemia, so the T cells may come from the graft donor. Here the sequenced sample was peripheral blood, taken 360 days after TCRalphabeta/CD19-depleted stem cell transplant.

The CDR3 DNA reads TGTGCCAGCAGCGTTGCCGGGACTTTCAATCAGCCCCAGCATTTT. Translated: CASSVAGTFNQPQHF. The rearrangement uses TRBV9 and TRBJ1-5; possibly TRBD1 for D (5 bases). V dropped 2 bases and J dropped 3 bases, with 12 bases sitting between them. The CDR3 has 15 amino acids. Germline V CDR1 and CDR2: SGDLS, YYNGEE. Combining the CDR3 with reference TRBV9 and TRBJ1-5 gives the whole variable domain DSGVTQTPKHLITATGQRVTLRCSPRSGDLSVYWYQQSLDQGLQFLIQYYNGEERAKGNILERFSAQQFPDLHSELNLSSLELGDSALYFCASSVAGTFNQPQHFGDGTRLSIL.